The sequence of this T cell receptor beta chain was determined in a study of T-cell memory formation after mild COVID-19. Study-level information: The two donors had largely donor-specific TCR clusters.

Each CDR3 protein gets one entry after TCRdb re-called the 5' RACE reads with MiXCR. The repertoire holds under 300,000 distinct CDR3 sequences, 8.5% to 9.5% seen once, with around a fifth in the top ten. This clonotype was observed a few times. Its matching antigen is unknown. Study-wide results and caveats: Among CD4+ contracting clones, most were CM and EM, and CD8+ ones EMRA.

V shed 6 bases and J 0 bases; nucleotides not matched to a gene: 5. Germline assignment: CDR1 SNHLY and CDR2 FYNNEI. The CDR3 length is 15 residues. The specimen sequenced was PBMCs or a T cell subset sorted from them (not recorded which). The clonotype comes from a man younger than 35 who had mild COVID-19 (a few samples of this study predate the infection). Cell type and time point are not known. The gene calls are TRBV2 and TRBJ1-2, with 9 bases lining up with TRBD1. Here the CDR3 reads CASRERQGANYGYTF. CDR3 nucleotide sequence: TGTGCCAGCAGAGAACGACAGGGGGCTAACTATGGCTACACCTTC.